What follows are 23 T cell receptor beta chains derived from one specimen sequenced in a study of cytomegalovirus exposure and HLA in healthy donors. PCR used 60 Vbeta primers and 13 Jbeta primers. The data were produced by immunoSEQ multiplex PCR, yet TCRdb's version contains in-frame clones alone and is incomplete. Here the sample spans approximately 200,000 clones, 79% being singletons. The sequencing input was PBMCs. Receptor source: a girl between 5 and 17 years old in good health and CMV-seropositive.

The genes are TRBV5-4 and TRBJ2-2; TRBD1 aligns across 9 bases. CDR1 and CDR2 from the germline V gene are SGHNT and YYREEE (reference sequence). V lost 2 bases to trimming and J lost 5 bases; unmatched junction nucleotides: 7. The CDR3 runs to 16 residues. This CDR3 is CASSFAGQGRTGELFF. The CDR3 nucleotides are TGTGCCAGCAGCTTCGCTGGACAGGGGAGGACCGGGGAGCTGTTTTTT.

This rearrangement joins TRBV25-1 to TRBJ2-3; TRBD1 is a possible D gene (6 bases). CDR3 length: 16 amino acids. V was cut by 2 bases and J by 1 base, with 13 bases left in between. Germline values: CDR1 MGHDK, CDR2 SYGVNS. CDR3: CASSELLRGRTDTQYF. CDR3 sequence (DNA): TGTGCCAGCAGTGAACTCCTCAGGGGCCGCACAGATACGCAGTATTTT.

The chain carries TRBV6-5 and TRBJ2-4, with 7 bases aligning to TRBD1. Germline CDR1 MNHEY, CDR2 SVGAGI. V lost 8 bases to trimming and J lost 6 bases; unmatched junction nucleotides: 10. This CDR3 spans 14 amino acids. The CDR3 DNA reads TGTGCCAGCCGAAATAGGGCAGGGGGAAACATTCAGTACTTC. Residues: CASRNRAGGNIQYF.

This chain uses TRBV5-6 with TRBJ2-7, with D possibly being TRBD1 (6 bases). V shed 6 bases and J shed 2 bases, with 15 bases lying between them. This CDR3 has 14 residues. Germline loops: CDR1 SGHDT, CDR2 YYEEEE. This CDR3 is CASMRRGKPYEQYF. Written as DNA, the CDR3 is TGTGCCAGCATGAGAAGGGGGAAGCCCTACGAGCAGTACTTC.

This clone was seen a single time. The J gene is TRBJ1-2, the V gene TRBV18, with a weak D call TRBD1 (5 bases). Germline lookup yields CDR1 KGHSH and CDR2 LQKENI. This CDR3 contains 15 residues. Trimming cost V 4 bases and J 1 base, with 13 bases left between them. CDR3 residues: CASSRTLSDNYGYTF. The DNA for the CDR3 is TGTGCCAGCTCACGGACACTCTCAGATAACTATGGCTACACCTTC.

J is TRBJ2-3 and V is TRBV7-2, with 11 bases lining up with TRBD2. V lost 5 bases, J lost 4 bases, and 11 bases stayed unmatched. CDR1 SGHTA and CDR2 FQGNSA come from the germline V gene. This CDR3 is built from 17 residues. CDR3 sequence: CASSQWASGGQADTQYF. The CDR3 DNA is TGTGCCAGCAGCCAATGGGCTAGCGGGGGGCAGGCAGATACGCAGTATTTT.

CDR3 loop: CASSQTLLGTGLLSGANVLTF. The CDR3 DNA sequence: TGCGCCAGCAGCCAAACCCTCCTGGGAACGGGGTTGCTCTCTGGGGCCAACGTCCTGACTTTC. The chain employs TRBV4-3 and TRBJ2-6, with D possibly matching TRBD2 (5 bases). This CDR3 region has 21 residues. The V end was cut by 2 bases, the J end by 0 bases, with 23 bases between. Germline CDR1 is LGHNA and CDR2 is YSLEER.

The chain combines TRBV6-4 with TRBJ2-2; TRBD1 agrees at 10 bases. This CDR3 has 16 amino acids. V shed 2 bases, J shed 6 bases, and the junction held 6 bases outside the gene matches. Germline V gives CDR1 MRHNA, CDR2 SNTAGT. The CDR3 sequence is CASSDTDRGVAGELFF. The CDR3 bases are TGTGCCAGCAGTGACACGGACAGGGGGGTCGCCGGGGAGCTGTTTTTT.

This clone has more than one count but fewer than ten. The CDR3 sequence is CASSLDLANEQFF. For the CDR3, the DNA is TGTGCCAGCAGCTTAGATCTAGCGAATGAGCAGTTCTTC. The chain joins TRBV7-7 to TRBJ2-1, with D perhaps matching TRBD2 (6 bases). The germline V and J ends were trimmed by 1 base and 7 bases, with 8 bases remaining between them. CDR3 length: 13 residues. Germline CDR1 reads SSHAT; CDR2 reads FNYEAQ (reference sequence).

This clone was detected only a few times. The chain links TRBV11-3 to TRBJ2-3; 8 positions match TRBD2. Germline values: CDR1 SGHNT, CDR2 YENEEA. The CDR3 has 13 amino acids. V shed 5 bases and J 6 bases; nucleotides not matched to a gene: 4. The CDR3 sequence is CASSRGGRDTQYF. CDR3 coding DNA: TGTGCCAGCAGCCGCGGGGGGCGCGATACGCAGTATTTT.

The CDR3: CASSLEFTNTGELFF. In DNA form, the CDR3 reads TGCGCCAGCAGCTTGGAATTCACGAACACCGGGGAGCTGTTTTTT. V is TRBV5-1 and J is TRBJ2-2; D gene ambiguous. V was clipped by 0 bases and J by 0 bases, with 6 bases between them. From germline, CDR1 is SGHRS and CDR2 YFSETQ. This CDR3 has 15 residues. The full variable domain, its missing parts supplied by reference TRBV5-1 and TRBJ2-2, is KAGVTQTPRYLIKTRGQQVTLSCSPISGHRSVSWYQQTPGQGLQFLFEYFSETQRNKGNFPGRFSGRQFSNSRSEMNVSTLELGDSALYLCASSLEFTNTGELFFGEGSRLTVL.

The chain carries TRBV6-1 and TRBJ1-2, with TRBD1 as a possible D gene (6 bases). The CDR3 extends over 14 amino acids. With 7 bases removed from V and 1 base from J, the gap between germline ends came to 13 bases. In germline, CDR1 is MNHNS, CDR2 SASEGT. The chain's CDR3 is CASNQQGFNYGYTF. The CDR3, as DNA: TGTGCCAGCAACCAACAGGGTTTTAACTATGGCTACACCTTC.

The CDR3 coding sequence is TGTGCCAGCAGCTTAGCCGGGACTCCACAAGAGACCCAGTACTTC. Amino acid sequence: CASSLAGTPQETQYF. V and J are TRBV7-9 and TRBJ2-5, with a tentative D call TRBD2 (6 bases). Germline CDR1 SEHNR, CDR2 FQNEAQ (reference sequence). This CDR3 comprises 15 residues. Trimming removed 0 bases at V and 2 bases at J, with 10 bases between.

The genes are TRBV6-5 and TRBJ1-2; 7 bases line up with TRBD1. Germline CDR1 is MNHEY and CDR2 is SVGAGI. The junction had 10 bases not matched to a gene; V was cut back by 5 bases and J by 7 bases. This CDR3 comprises 14 residues. The CDR3 DNA reads as TGTGCCAGCAGTCCTGGACAGGTCAGCGGTGGCTACACCTTC. Amino acids: CASSPGQVSGGYTF.

The chain employs TRBV6-5 and TRBJ1-2; 10 nucleotides agree with TRBD1. The germline V gene encodes CDR1 MNHEY and CDR2 SVGAGI. The CDR3 spans 12 residues. The ends lost 9 bases at V and 8 bases at J; junction bases unmatched: 6. This CDR3 is CASSGTGEGYTF. The DNA of the CDR3 is TGTGCCAGTTCCGGGACAGGGGAAGGCTACACCTTC.

V and J are TRBV6-4 and TRBJ1-2; 8 bases map to TRBD1. The germline gives CDR1 MRHNA, CDR2 SNTAGT. Trimming removed 6 bases from V and 7 bases from J; junction bases left unmatched: 13. CDR3 length: 15 residues. CDR3 loop: CASSNGETGDGGYTF. The CDR3, as DNA: TGTGCCAGCAGCAACGGGGAGACAGGGGACGGTGGCTACACCTTC.

The rearrangement joins TRBV5-1 to TRBJ1-3; weak D call: TRBD1 (5 bases). V was shortened by 1 base and J by 6 bases, with 20 bases between the two germline ends. The germline V gene has CDR1 SGHRS and CDR2 YFSETQ. The CDR3 sequence is 17 residues long. CDR3 coding DNA: TGCGCCAGCAGCTTGCTCGCTTCGGCAGGGTTACTAAACACCATATATTTT. Encoded protein: CASSLLASAGLLNTIYF.

This chain connects TRBV5-4 to TRBJ2-3; TRBD2 agrees at 10 bases. V was clipped by 2 bases and J by 1 base; unmatched bases: 7. Germline V gives CDR1 SGHNT, CDR2 YYREEE (reference sequence). This CDR3 contains 17 residues. The CDR3 nucleotides read TGTGCCAGCAGCTTTGAAGCGGGGGGGCCCGGCACAGATACGCAGTATTTT. The encoded protein is CASSFEAGGPGTDTQYF. Together with reference TRBV5-4 and TRBJ2-3, the CDR3 gives the full variable domain: ETGVTQSPTHLIKTRGQQVTLRCSSQSGHNTVSWYQQALGQGPQFIFQYYREEENGRGNFPPRFSGLQFPNYSSELNVNALELDDSALYLCASSFEAGGPGTDTQYFGPGTRLTVL.

This clone was recorded a few times. This chain connects TRBV29-1 to TRBJ1-4, with D possibly matching TRBD1 (5 bases). The CDR3 covers 13 residues. CDR1 SQVTM and CDR2 ANQGSEA come from the germline V gene. Trimming removed 6 bases at V and 5 bases at J, with 13 bases between. The CDR3 sequence is CSVPGKANEKLFF. CDR3 bases: TGCAGCGTCCCAGGGAAGGCGAATGAAAAACTGTTTTTT.

This rearrangement joins TRBV7-2 to TRBJ1-2; no reliable D call. Looked up from germline, CDR1 is SGHTA and CDR2 is FQGNSA. The ends were cut back, 2 bases at V and 4 bases at J, with 14 bases in the middle. The CDR3 sequence is 15 residues long. DNA for the CDR3: TGTGCCAGCAGCTTATCTTCTGCTGCCAGCTATGGCTACACCTTC. Its translation: CASSLSSAASYGYTF.

This rearrangement joins TRBV7-2 to TRBJ1-2; D not certain. This CDR3 has 18 residues. Germline V CDR1 and CDR2: SGHTA, FQGNSA. V lost 4 bases, J lost 1 base, and 22 bases lay in between. CDR3 sequence (DNA): TGTGCCAGCAGCTCAACCCGGGGTCTCCGGTCTAGTAACTATGGCTACACCTTC. Translation: CASSSTRGLRSSNYGYTF.

The V call is TRBV6-5, the J call TRBJ1-1, with 10 positions matching TRBD1. The CDR3 runs 15 residues. CDR1 is MNHEY, CDR2 SVGAGI, per germline. V gave up 4 bases and J gave up 6 bases; unmatched junction bases: 8. The CDR3: CASSWGDRGSAEAFF. The CDR3 bases are TGTGCCAGCAGTTGGGGGGACAGGGGAAGCGCTGAAGCTTTCTTT.

The chain couples TRBV23-1 to TRBJ2-1; D is ambiguous. TRBV23-1 counts as an open reading frame of uncertain function. The CDR3 runs to 15 residues. The V end was cut by 4 bases, the J end by 0 bases, with 10 bases between. The CDR3, as DNA: TGCGCCAGCAGTCTGGGCCCCAGCTCCTACAATGAGCAGTTCTTC. Translated, it gives CASSLGPSSYNEQFF.